This is a list of T cell receptor beta chains from one sample in a study of CD8 T cells in ankylosing spondylitis. Each CDR3 protein is one row after TCRdb ran MiXCR on the 5' RACE reads. This sample has around 440,000 distinct CDR3 sequences, with roughly 18% found just once. Material: blood, either unsorted or a sorted T cell fraction (not recorded which). The source is a male donor with ankylosing spondylitis. Each CDR3 is given with its conserved first and last residue. D genes are given only for firm matches. Clone size is stated in some rows and not others, as once, few, many or a class when expanded.

D gene	clone size	J gene	V gene	CDR3 protein	CDR3 DNA
TRBD2	.	TRBJ2-5	TRBV6-1	CASTRGLAGGETQYF	TGTGCCAGCACCAGGGGACTAGCGGGGGGAGAGACCCAGTACTTC
TRBD2	.	TRBJ2-3	TRBV2	CAGGGLAGIDTQYF	TGTGCCGGAGGGGGACTAGCGGGAATTGATACGCAGTATTTT
TRBD1	many	TRBJ1-5	TRBV12-3/TRBV12-4	CASSHRGALNQPQHF	TGTGCCAGCAGCCACAGGGGGGCTCTCAATCAGCCCCAGCATTTT
TRBD1	few	TRBJ1-5	TRBV2	CASRDSHNQPQHF	TGTGCCAGTAGGGACAGTCACAATCAGCCCCAGCATTTT
TRBD2	many	TRBJ2-1	TRBV20-1	CSAQPPGGPWEQFF	TGCAGTGCACAGCCCCCGGGAGGGCCTTGGGAGCAGTTCTTC
TRBD2	.	TRBJ2-3	TRBV7-3	CASSLEREADTQYF	TGTGCCAGCAGCCTCGAGCGGGAGGCAGATACGCAGTATTTT
TRBD1	few	TRBJ1-4	TRBV5-1	CASSRGQGFNEKLFF	TGCGCCAGCAGCCGAGGACAGGGGTTTAATGAAAAACTGTTTTTT
TRBD2	.	TRBJ2-5	TRBV12-3/TRBV12-4	CASSLRTSGQETQYF	TGTGCCAGCAGTTTAAGGACTAGCGGACAAGAGACCCAGTACTTC
.	.	TRBJ2-7	TRBV9	CASSVAPSYEQYF	TGTGCCAGCAGCGTAGCCCCAAGCTACGAGCAGTACTTC
TRBD1	few	TRBJ2-4	TRBV6-2/TRBV6-3	CASSAQGATLNIQYF	TGTGCCAGCAGCGCGCAGGGGGCAACCCTAAACATTCAGTACTTC
.	.	TRBJ2-3	TRBV20-1	CSAEKEGSDTQYF	TGCAGTGCCGAGAAAGAGGGCTCGGATACGCAGTATTTT
.	.	TRBJ2-3	TRBV2	CASGRYTDTQYF	TGTGCCAGCGGACGCTACACAGATACGCAGTATTTT
.	.	TRBJ2-5	TRBV7-9	CASSLRPGLGETQYF	TGTGCCAGCAGCTTGAGACCGGGGTTGGGAGAGACCCAGTACTTC
.	many	TRBJ2-7	TRBV7-9	CASSPVPTGGYEQYF	TGTGCCAGCAGCCCAGTTCCAACCGGGGGCTACGAGCAGTACTTC
.	.	TRBJ1-1	TRBV6-5	CASSNGGIAGNTEAFF	TGTGCCAGCAGTAACGGGGGTATTGCGGGGAACACTGAAGCTTTCTTT
.	.	TRBJ2-2	TRBV15	CATRAGANTGELFF	TGTGCCACCAGAGCGGGCGCGAACACCGGGGAGCTGTTTTTT
TRBD2	.	TRBJ2-7	TRBV7-3	CASSFGGGEQYF	TGTGCCAGCAGCTTCGGGGGGGGCGAGCAGTACTTC
.	.	TRBJ1-1	TRBV3-1	CASSQEWTARNTEAFF	TGTGCCAGCAGCCAAGAATGGACGGCCAGGAACACTGAAGCTTTCTTT
TRBD2	.	TRBJ2-7	TRBV10-2	CASTGLAGVSEQYF	TGCGCCAGCACTGGACTAGCGGGAGTCTCCGAGCAGTACTTC
.	.	TRBJ1-1	TRBV5-1	CASSRKEGSTEAFF	TGCGCCAGCAGCCGCAAGGAGGGGTCCACTGAAGCTTTCTTT
TRBD2	few	TRBJ2-3	TRBV20-1	CSADHSGDSSDTQYF	TGCAGTGCTGACCACAGCGGGGACTCAAGCGATACGCAGTATTTT
TRBD2	few	TRBJ2-4	TRBV14	CASSPGLVGEGKNIQYF	TGTGCCAGCAGCCCCGGACTAGTCGGCGAGGGCAAAAACATTCAGTACTTC
.	many	TRBJ2-4	TRBV12-3/TRBV12-4	CASRASGLRNIQYF	TGTGCCAGCAGGGCCTCGGGACTGAGAAACATTCAGTACTTC
TRBD2	.	TRBJ2-2	TRBV20-1	CSARATTHLSGGWNTGELFF	TGCAGTGCTAGAGCAACTACCCACCTCAGCGGGGGGTGGAACACCGGGGAGCTGTTTTTT
.	.	TRBJ2-4	TRBV21-1	CASSKVSGREGAKNIQYF	TGTGCCAGCAGCAAAGTTAGCGGGAGGGAGGGGGCCAAAAACATTCAGTACTTC
.	.	TRBJ2-5	TRBV5-5	CASSFGMAETQYF	TGTGCCAGCAGCTTTGGGATGGCGGAGACCCAGTACTTC
TRBD2	few	TRBJ2-5	TRBV5-6	CASSGELAGGPAQYF	TGTGCCAGCAGCGGGGAGTTAGCGGGAGGCCCGGCCCAGTACTTC
.	few	TRBJ2-7	TRBV15	CATSSARDAYEQYF	TGTGCCACCAGCAGCGCTAGGGACGCGTACGAGCAGTACTTC
.	once	TRBJ1-6	TRBV30	CAWSVGGANNSPLHF	TGTGCCTGGAGTGTGGGGGGGGCAAATAATTCACCCCTCCACTTT
TRBD2	few	TRBJ2-3	TRBV7-8	CASSLVGGRSTDTQYF	TGTGCCAGCAGCTTAGTTGGCGGGAGAAGCACAGATACGCAGTATTTT
.	few	TRBJ2-3	TRBV27	CASSLAVLSTDTQYF	TGTGCCAGCAGTTTAGCGGTACTCAGCACAGATACGCAGTATTTT
TRBD2	.	TRBJ2-7	TRBV20-1	CSASQTSREQYF	TGCAGTGCCAGCCAGACTAGCCGCGAGCAGTACTTC
.	few	TRBJ1-3	TRBV29-1	CSVESGRNTIYF	TGCAGCGTTGAATCAGGCCGCAACACCATATATTTT
TRBD2	.	TRBJ2-1	TRBV5-1	CASSLDVGGSREQFF	TGCGCCAGCAGCTTGGATGTGGGAGGGTCGCGTGAGCAGTTCTTC